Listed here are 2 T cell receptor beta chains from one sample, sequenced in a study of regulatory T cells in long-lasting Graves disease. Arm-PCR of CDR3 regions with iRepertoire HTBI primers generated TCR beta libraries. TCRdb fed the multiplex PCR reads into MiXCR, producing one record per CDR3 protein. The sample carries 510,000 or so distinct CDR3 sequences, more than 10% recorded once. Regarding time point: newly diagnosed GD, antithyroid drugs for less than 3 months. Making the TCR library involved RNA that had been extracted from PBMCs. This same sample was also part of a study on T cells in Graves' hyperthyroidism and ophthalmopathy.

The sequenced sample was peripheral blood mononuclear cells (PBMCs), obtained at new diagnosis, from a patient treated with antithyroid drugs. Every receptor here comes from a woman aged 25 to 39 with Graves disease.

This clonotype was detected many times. The CDR3 bases are TGTGCCACCAGCAGAGGGGTCCAGAGCTCCTACGAGCAGTACTTC. Encoded protein: CATSRGVQSSYEQYF. V and J are TRBV15 and TRBJ2-7; no clear D gene. V was clipped by 1 base and J by 0 bases, with 10 bases between them. Germline-derived CDR1 and CDR2 are LNHNV and YYDKDF (reference sequence). This CDR3 spans 15 amino acids. Variable domain in full (rest from reference TRBV15 and TRBJ2-7): DAMVIQNPRYQVTQFGKPVTLSCSQTLNHNVMYWYQQKSSQAPKLLFHYYDKDFNNEADTPDNFQSRRPNTSFCFLDIRSPGLGDTAMYLCATSRGVQSSYEQYFGPGTRLTVT.

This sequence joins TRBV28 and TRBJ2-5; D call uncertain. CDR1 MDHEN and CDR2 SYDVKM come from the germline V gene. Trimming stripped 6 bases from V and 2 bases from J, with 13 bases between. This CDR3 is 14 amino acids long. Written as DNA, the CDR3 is TGTGCCAGCAGCCCTGAGGCTGGGCAAGAGACCCAGTACTTC. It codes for CASSPEAGQETQYF. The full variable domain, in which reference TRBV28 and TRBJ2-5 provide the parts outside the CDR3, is DVKVTQSSRYLVKRTGEKVFLECVQDMDHENMFWYRQDPGLGLRLIYFSYDVKMKEKGDIPEGYSVSREKKERFSLILESASTNQTSMYLCASSPEAGQETQYFGPGTRLLVL.